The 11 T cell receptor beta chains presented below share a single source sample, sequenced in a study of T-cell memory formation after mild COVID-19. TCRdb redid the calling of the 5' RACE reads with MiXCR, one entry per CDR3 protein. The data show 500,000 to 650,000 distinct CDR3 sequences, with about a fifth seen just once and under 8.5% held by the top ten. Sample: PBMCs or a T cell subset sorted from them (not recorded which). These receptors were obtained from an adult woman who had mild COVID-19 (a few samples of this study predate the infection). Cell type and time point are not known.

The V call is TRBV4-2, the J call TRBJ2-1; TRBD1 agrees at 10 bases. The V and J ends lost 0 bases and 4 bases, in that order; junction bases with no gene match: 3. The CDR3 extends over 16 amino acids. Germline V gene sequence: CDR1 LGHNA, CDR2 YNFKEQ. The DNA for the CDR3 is TGTGCCAGCAGCCAAGAGGTGGGACAGGGGTACAATGAGCAGTTCTTC. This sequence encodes CASSQEVGQGYNEQFF.

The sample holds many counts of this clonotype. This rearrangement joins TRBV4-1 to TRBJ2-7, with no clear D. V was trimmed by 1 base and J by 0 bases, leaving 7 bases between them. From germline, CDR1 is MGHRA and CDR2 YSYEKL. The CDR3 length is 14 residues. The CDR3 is CASSQVGSSYEQYF. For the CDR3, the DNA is TGCGCCAGCAGCCAAGTCGGCAGCTCCTACGAGCAGTACTTC.

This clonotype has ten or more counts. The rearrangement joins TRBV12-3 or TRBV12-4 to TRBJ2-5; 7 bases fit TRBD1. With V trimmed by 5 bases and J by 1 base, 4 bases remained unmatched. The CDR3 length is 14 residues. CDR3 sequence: CASSGQETQETQYF. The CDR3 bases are TGTGCCAGCAGTGGACAGGAGACCCAAGAGACCCAGTACTTC.

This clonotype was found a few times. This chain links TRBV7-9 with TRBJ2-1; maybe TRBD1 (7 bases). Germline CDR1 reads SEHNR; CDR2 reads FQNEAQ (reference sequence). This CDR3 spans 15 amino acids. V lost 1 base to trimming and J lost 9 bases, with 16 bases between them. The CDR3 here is CASSLGLGGGGEQFF. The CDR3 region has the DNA TGTGCCAGCAGCTTAGGACTAGGAGGGGGCGGTGAGCAGTTCTTC.

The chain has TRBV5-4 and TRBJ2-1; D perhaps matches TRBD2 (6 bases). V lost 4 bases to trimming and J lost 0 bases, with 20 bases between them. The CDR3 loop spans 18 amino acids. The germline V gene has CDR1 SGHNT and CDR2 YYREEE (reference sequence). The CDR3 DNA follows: TGTGCCAGCAGCGTCGACCGGGTCACTAGCTCCTCCTACAATGAGCAGTTCTTC. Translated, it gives CASSVDRVTSSSYNEQFF.

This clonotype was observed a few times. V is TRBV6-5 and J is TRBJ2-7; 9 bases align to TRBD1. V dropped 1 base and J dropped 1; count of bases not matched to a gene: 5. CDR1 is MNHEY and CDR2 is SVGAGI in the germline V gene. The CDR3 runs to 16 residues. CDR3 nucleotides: TGTGCCAGCAGTTACTTTACGGGACAGGGATCCTACGAGCAGTACTTC. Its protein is CASSYFTGQGSYEQYF.

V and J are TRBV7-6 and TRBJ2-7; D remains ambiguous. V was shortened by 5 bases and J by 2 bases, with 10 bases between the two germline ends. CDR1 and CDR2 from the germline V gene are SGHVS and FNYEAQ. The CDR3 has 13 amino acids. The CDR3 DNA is TGTGCCAGCAGCCCGCTGACGGCCTACGAGCAGTACTTC. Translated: CASSPLTAYEQYF.

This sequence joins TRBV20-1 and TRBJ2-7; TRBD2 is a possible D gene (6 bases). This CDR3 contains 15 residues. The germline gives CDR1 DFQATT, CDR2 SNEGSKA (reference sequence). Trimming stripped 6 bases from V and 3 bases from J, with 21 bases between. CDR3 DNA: TGCAGTGCGGGGGGAGTTCGGGCCATAGGCTACGAGCAGTACTTC. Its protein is CSAGGVRAIGYEQYF.

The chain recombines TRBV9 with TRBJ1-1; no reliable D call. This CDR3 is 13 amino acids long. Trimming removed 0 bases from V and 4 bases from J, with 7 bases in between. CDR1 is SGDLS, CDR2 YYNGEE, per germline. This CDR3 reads CASSVEGVTEAFF. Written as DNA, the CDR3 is TGTGCCAGCAGCGTAGAGGGTGTCACTGAAGCTTTCTTT.

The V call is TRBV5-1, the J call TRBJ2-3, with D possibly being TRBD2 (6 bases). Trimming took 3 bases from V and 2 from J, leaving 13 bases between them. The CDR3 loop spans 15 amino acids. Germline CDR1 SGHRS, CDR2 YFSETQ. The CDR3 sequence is CASSSAGSYTDTQYF. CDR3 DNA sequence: TGCGCCAGCAGCTCTGCGGGGTCCTACACAGATACGCAGTATTTT.

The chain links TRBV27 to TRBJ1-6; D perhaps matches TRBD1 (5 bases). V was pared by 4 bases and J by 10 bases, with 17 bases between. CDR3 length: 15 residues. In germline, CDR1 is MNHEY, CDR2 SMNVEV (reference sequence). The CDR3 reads CASSSAGRWGSPLHF. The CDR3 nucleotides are TGTGCCAGCAGTTCGGCAGGGCGATGGGGGTCACCCCTCCACTTT.